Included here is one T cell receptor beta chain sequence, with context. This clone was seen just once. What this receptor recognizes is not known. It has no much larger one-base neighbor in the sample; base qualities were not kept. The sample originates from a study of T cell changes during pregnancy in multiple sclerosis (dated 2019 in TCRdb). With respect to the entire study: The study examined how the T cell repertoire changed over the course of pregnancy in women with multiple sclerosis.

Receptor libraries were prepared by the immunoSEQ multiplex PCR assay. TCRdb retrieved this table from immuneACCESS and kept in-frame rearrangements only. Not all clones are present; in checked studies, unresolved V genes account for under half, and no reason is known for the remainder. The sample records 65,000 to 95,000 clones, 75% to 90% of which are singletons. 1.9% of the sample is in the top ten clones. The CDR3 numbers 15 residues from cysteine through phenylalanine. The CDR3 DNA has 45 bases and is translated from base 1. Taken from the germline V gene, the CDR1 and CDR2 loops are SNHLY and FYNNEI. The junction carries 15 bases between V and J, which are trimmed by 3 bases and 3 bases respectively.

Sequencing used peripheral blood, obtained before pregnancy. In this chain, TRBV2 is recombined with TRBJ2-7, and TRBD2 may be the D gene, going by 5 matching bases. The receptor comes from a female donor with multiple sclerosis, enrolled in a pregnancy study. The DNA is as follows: TGTGCCAGCAGTGAGGGCGGAGGTCGTCTCTACGAGCAGTACTTC. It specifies CASSEGGGRLYEQYF. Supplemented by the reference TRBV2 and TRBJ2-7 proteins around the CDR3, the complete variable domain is EPEVTQTPSHQVTQMGQEVILRCVPISNHLYFYWYRQILGQKVEFLVSFYNNEISEKSEIFDDQFSVERPDGSNFTLKIRSTKLEDSAMYFCASSEGGGRLYEQYFGPGTRLTVT.